Presented here are 26 T cell receptor beta chains from one specimen sequenced in a study of sequential checkpoint blockade in melanoma. Here immunoSEQ multiplex PCR was the method, and the copy in TCRdb shows in-frame clones only, minus some. The sample holds 9,000 to 15,000 clones, around 85% seen once. The treatment here: randomized to nivolumab then ipilimumab (arm A) or the reverse (arm B). The starting material was CD8+ T cells sorted from blood (inferred from file names), obtained from a patient given nivolumab and ipilimumab in sequence. The source of these receptors is a human donor with melanoma.

This rearrangement joins TRBV9 to TRBJ1-2; the D gene is possibly TRBD1 (6 bases). Germline V lookup: CDR1 SGDLS, CDR2 YYNGEE. Trimming took 0 bases from V and 8 from J, leaving 29 bases between them. CDR3 length: 19 residues. CDR3 amino acids: CASSVVPTPPGEGGWGYTF. In DNA form, the CDR3 reads TGTGCCAGCAGCGTAGTCCCTACTCCTCCAGGGGAAGGGGGTTGGGGCTACACCTTC. The full variable domain, rest sourced from reference TRBV9 and TRBJ1-2, is DSGVTQTPKHLITATGQRVTLRCSPRSGDLSVYWYQQSLDQGLQFLIQYYNGEERAKGNILERFSAQQFPDLHSELNLSSLELGDSALYFCASSVVPTPPGEGGWGYTFGSGTRLTVV.

This clone appeared a single time. The chain employs TRBV18 and TRBJ2-6; 10 bases match TRBD1. The CDR3 covers 18 residues. Unmatched junction bases numbered 8, after V lost 5 bases and J lost 1 base. From germline, CDR1 is KGHSH and CDR2 LQKENI. This chain's CDR3 is CASSTRDRGLSGANVLTF. DNA of the CDR3: TGTGCCAGCTCAACCCGGGACAGGGGATTGTCTGGGGCCAACGTCCTGACTTTC.

The chain recombines TRBV19 with TRBJ1-5, with 7 bases aligning to TRBD1. Unmatched junction bases numbered 8, after V lost 6 bases and J lost 0 bases. This CDR3 spans 16 amino acids. From germline, CDR1 is LNHDA and CDR2 SQIVND (reference sequence). The CDR3 bases are TGTGCCAGTAGCAATACAGGGGATTATAGCAATCAGCCCCAGCATTTT. Encoded protein: CASSNTGDYSNQPQHF.

This clone was picked up one time. V gene TRBV4-2 combines with J gene TRBJ2-7; TRBD2 is a possible D gene (6 bases). The CDR3 is 14 amino acids. In germline, CDR1 is LGHNA, CDR2 YNFKEQ. The germline V and J ends were trimmed by 4 bases and 3 bases, with 13 bases remaining between them. DNA for the CDR3: TGTGCCAGCAGCCTTAGGGGCGGGGACTACGAGCAGTACTTC. Encoded protein: CASSLRGGDYEQYF.

This clone occurred once. V gene TRBV4-3 combines with J gene TRBJ1-2, with D perhaps matching TRBD1 (6 bases). The CDR3 has 14 residues. V shed 0 bases and J shed 4 bases, with 9 bases lying between them. Germline assignment: CDR1 LGHNA and CDR2 YSLEER. In nucleotides, the CDR3 is TGCGCCAGCAGCCAAGATCGGACAGCCTATGGCTACACCTTC. Protein: CASSQDRTAYGYTF.

The chain recombines TRBV6-5 with TRBJ2-1; D possibly corresponds to TRBD2 (6 bases). Germline CDR1 and CDR2: MNHEY and SVGAGI. The ends were cut back, 0 bases at V and 9 bases at J, with 9 bases in the middle. The CDR3 has 13 residues. CDR3 sequence reads: CASSYSAGSEQFF. In DNA, the CDR3 is TGTGCCAGCAGTTACTCGGCGGGGAGTGAGCAGTTCTTC.

The rearrangement joins TRBV27 to TRBJ1-5, with a weak D call TRBD1 (5 bases). The CDR3 has 13 amino acids. Germline lookup yields CDR1 MNHEY and CDR2 SMNVEV (reference sequence). The V and J ends lost 10 bases and 0 bases respectively, with 10 bases between them. The CDR3 coding sequence is TGTGCCACTGGGACTGCTAGCAATCAGCCCCAGCATTTT. Protein product: CATGTASNQPQHF.

This clone is a singleton in its sample. The V gene is TRBV4-3, the J gene TRBJ2-3, with D possibly matching TRBD2 (5 bases). V was shortened by 5 bases and J by 4 bases, with 10 bases between the two germline ends. The CDR3 consists of 13 residues. CDR1 is LGHNA, CDR2 YSLEER, per germline. CDR3: CASSIAFPDTQYF. The CDR3, as DNA: TGCGCCAGCAGCATAGCGTTTCCAGATACGCAGTATTTT.

V usage is TRBV4-2 and J usage is TRBJ2-3; 8 nucleotides agree with TRBD2. CDR1 is LGHNA and CDR2 is YNFKEQ in the germline V gene. Trimming took 0 bases from V and 1 from J; bases not matched to a gene: 9. CDR3 length equals 18 residues. CDR3 amino acids: CASSQDFGGRGGTDTQYF. Written as DNA, the CDR3 is TGTGCCAGCAGCCAAGATTTCGGCGGGCGGGGGGGCACAGATACGCAGTATTTT.

The genes are TRBV28 and TRBJ2-5; the D gene is possibly TRBD2 (6 bases). This CDR3 has 19 residues. The germline V gene encodes CDR1 MDHEN and CDR2 SYDVKM. The V and J ends lost 0 bases and 2 bases respectively, with 22 bases between them. In nucleotides, the CDR3 is TGTGCCAGCAGTTTATGGGGAATGTTAGTCGGCGGGGAACAAGAGACCCAGTACTTC. Translation gives CASSLWGMLVGGEQETQYF.

V gene TRBV28 combines with J gene TRBJ2-7, with D possibly matching TRBD1 (6 bases). Trimming removed 5 bases at V and 6 bases at J, with 20 bases between. The CDR3 runs 15 residues. CDR1 is MDHEN, CDR2 SYDVKM, per germline. CDR3 region: CASSPPVRGTAEQYF. CDR3 sequence (DNA): TGTGCCAGCAGTCCCCCCGTCAGGGGCACCGCCGAGCAGTACTTC.

This clone was detected only a few times. This chain joins TRBV6-6 and TRBJ1-1; tentatively, D is TRBD1 (5 bases). Trimming removed 0 bases from V and 5 bases from J, with 10 bases in between. CDR1 and CDR2 from the germline V gene are MNHNY and SVGAGI (reference sequence). The CDR3 is made up of 14 amino acids. The CDR3 DNA is TGTGCCAGCAGTTACTCTGGGGAGGGGACTGAAGCTTTCTTT. Translating gives CASSYSGEGTEAFF.

The chain carries TRBV27 and TRBJ2-7; 7 positions match TRBD2. The V and J ends lost 5 bases and 3 bases, in that order; junction bases with no gene match: 10. The germline V gene encodes CDR1 MNHEY and CDR2 SMNVEV (reference sequence). The CDR3 is made up of 15 amino acids. Here the CDR3 DNA reads TGTGCCAGCAGTACTGGACTAGGCGAGGGCTACGAGCAGTACTTC. Translating gives CASSTGLGEGYEQYF.

The rearrangement joins TRBV5-4 to TRBJ2-5, with 7 bases aligning to TRBD1. The end of the DNA is better explained by TRBJ2-7, so the J call may be wrong. The CDR3 is made up of 13 amino acids. Germline V gene lookup returns CDR1 SGHNT and CDR2 YYREEE (reference sequence). The CDR3 DNA reads TGTGCCAGCAGCCCGGGACAGTCCTACGAGCAGTACTTC. Translation: CASSPGQSYEQYF.

The gene calls are TRBV28 and TRBJ1-5, with D possibly TRBD1 on 6 matching bases. There are 16 residues in the CDR3. CDR1 is MDHEN, CDR2 SYDVKM, per germline. Trimming removed 3 bases from V and 1 base from J, with 13 bases in between. As DNA, the CDR3 is TGTGCCAGCAGTTTGAGCTCCGGGACAAGCAATCAGCCCCAGCATTTT. It encodes CASSLSSGTSNQPQHF. Full variable domain (remainder filled in from reference TRBV28 and TRBJ1-5): DVKVTQSSRYLVKRTGEKVFLECVQDMDHENMFWYRQDPGLGLRLIYFSYDVKMKEKGDIPEGYSVSREKKERFSLILESASTNQTSMYLCASSLSSGTSNQPQHFGDGTRLSIL.

This rearrangement joins TRBV19 to TRBJ2-1; D perhaps matches TRBD2 (6 bases). V lost 7 bases to trimming and J lost 4 bases, with 14 bases between them. Germline lookup yields CDR1 LNHDA and CDR2 SQIVND (reference sequence). This CDR3 is 14 amino acids long. CDR3 residues: CASTDSGTYNEQFF. In nucleotides, the CDR3 is TGTGCCAGTACGGACTCAGGGACTTACAATGAGCAGTTCTTC.

As to this clone: The same CDR3 can be traced to other DNA sequences in this sample. V usage is TRBV28 and J usage is TRBJ2-7; D may be TRBD2 (5 bases). V lost 5 bases and J lost 2, with 13 bases in between. The CDR3 contains 14 residues. Germline CDR1 reads MDHEN; CDR2 reads SYDVKM. CDR3 bases: TGTGCCAGCAGTCCGGGGTCTCATCCCTACGAGCAGTACTTC. Translating gives CASSPGSHPYEQYF.

The J gene is TRBJ2-7, the V gene TRBV28; D perhaps matches TRBD1 (6 bases). CDR1 is MDHEN, CDR2 SYDVKM, per germline. This CDR3 has 13 amino acids. V lost 2 bases and J 3 bases, leaving 8 bases between the germline ends. The CDR3 spells CASSLQGYYEQYF. CDR3 nucleotide sequence: TGTGCCAGCAGTTTACAGGGGTACTACGAGCAGTACTTC.

V and J are TRBV27 and TRBJ2-1, with a possible D match to TRBD1 (6 bases). In germline, CDR1 is MNHEY, CDR2 SMNVEV (reference sequence). The CDR3 extends over 15 amino acids. With 4 bases removed from V and 6 bases from J, the gap between germline ends came to 16 bases. CDR3 in amino acids: CASSSAARTVNEQFF. As DNA, the CDR3 is TGTGCCAGCAGTTCAGCCGCCCGGACAGTCAATGAGCAGTTCTTC.

This clone has a single count. The J gene is TRBJ2-3, the V gene TRBV7-9, with TRBD2 matching 10 bases. This CDR3 is built from 15 residues. Germline values: CDR1 SEHNR, CDR2 FQNEAQ (reference sequence). J lost 4 bases, V lost 4 bases, and 5 bases had no gene match. CDR3 in amino acids: CASSSTSGVADTQYF. CDR3 in DNA: TGTGCCAGCAGCTCTACTAGCGGGGTGGCAGATACGCAGTATTTT.

This clone was seen just once. The V and J genes are TRBV15 and TRBJ2-3; 8 bases are a match to TRBD2. The CDR3 is 19 residues long. V lost 2 bases to trimming and J lost 0 bases; unmatched junction nucleotides: 13. The germline gives CDR1 LNHNV, CDR2 YYDKDF (reference sequence). CDR3 amino acids: CATSRSRTSSWTSTDTQYF. The CDR3 DNA reads as TGTGCCACCAGCAGATCCAGGACTAGCAGCTGGACTAGCACAGATACGCAGTATTTT.

This clone occurred a few times. The chain recombines TRBV27 with TRBJ2-1; TRBD2 is a possible D gene (5 bases). Trimming removed 3 bases from V and 15 bases from J, with 12 bases in between. Germline values: CDR1 MNHEY, CDR2 SMNVEV (reference sequence). The CDR3 is 11 amino acids. CDR3 sequence: CASSFQRGTFF. CDR3 nucleotide sequence: TGTGCCAGCAGTTTCCAACGGGGTACGTTCTTC.

V usage is TRBV5-8 and J usage is TRBJ2-7; D gene unclear. The CDR3 totals 13 residues. The germline V and J ends were trimmed by 0 bases and 3 bases, with 7 bases remaining between them. Germline loops: CDR1 SGHTS, CDR2 YDEGEE. The CDR3 DNA reads as TGTGCCAGCAGCTTGGTGACAAGCTACGAGCAGTACTTC. Translation: CASSLVTSYEQYF.

The chain employs TRBV5-5 and TRBJ2-7, with D perhaps TRBD1 (6 bases). In germline, CDR1 is SGHKS, CDR2 YYEKEE (reference sequence). The ends were cut back, 0 bases at V and 1 base at J, with 11 bases in the middle. This CDR3 contains 15 residues. The CDR3 region has the DNA TGTGCCAGCAGCTTGGGGGCAGGGGCTTCCTACGAGCAGTACTTC. This encodes CASSLGAGASYEQYF. Combining the CDR3 with reference TRBV5-5 and TRBJ2-7 gives the whole variable domain DAGVTQSPTHLIKTRGQQVTLRCSPISGHKSVSWYQQVLGQGPQFIFQYYEKEERGRGNFPDRFSARQFPNYSSELNVNALLLGDSALYLCASSLGAGASYEQYFGPGTRLTVT.

The chain combines TRBV7-9 with TRBJ2-5, with D perhaps matching TRBD2 (5 bases). This CDR3 spans 15 amino acids. V was pared by 5 bases and J by 3 bases, with 16 bases between. Germline V gives CDR1 SEHNR, CDR2 FQNEAQ (reference sequence). The CDR3 nucleotides read TGTGCCAGCAGCCCCAAAAGCGGAGATGAAGAGACCCAGTACTTC. Translated, it gives CASSPKSGDEETQYF.

V gene TRBV29-1 combines with J gene TRBJ1-2, with 11 bases aligning to TRBD1. V gave up 8 bases and J gave up 2 bases; unmatched junction bases: 4. Germline V gene sequence: CDR1 SQVTM, CDR2 ANQGSEA. The CDR3 is made up of 13 amino acids. The CDR3 bases are TGCAGCCTGAGGACAGGGGGCAACTATGGCTACACCTTC. Translating gives CSLRTGGNYGYTF.